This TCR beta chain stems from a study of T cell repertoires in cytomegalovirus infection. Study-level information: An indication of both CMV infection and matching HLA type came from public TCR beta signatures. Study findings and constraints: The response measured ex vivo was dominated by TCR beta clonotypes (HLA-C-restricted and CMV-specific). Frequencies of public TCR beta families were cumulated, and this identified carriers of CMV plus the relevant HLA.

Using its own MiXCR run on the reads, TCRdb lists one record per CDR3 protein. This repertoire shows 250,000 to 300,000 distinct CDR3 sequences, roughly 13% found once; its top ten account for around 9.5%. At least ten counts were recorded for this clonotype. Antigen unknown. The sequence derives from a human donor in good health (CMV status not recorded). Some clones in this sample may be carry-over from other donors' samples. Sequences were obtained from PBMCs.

This CDR3 is CASSYKGVLEAFF. As DNA, the CDR3 is TGTGCCAGCAGTTACAAAGGGGTGCTAGAAGCTTTCTTT. The chain links TRBV6-2 or TRBV6-3 to TRBJ1-1, with a weak D call TRBD1 (5 bases). This CDR3 contains 13 residues. V lost 2 bases and J lost 8, with 12 bases in between. CDR1 and CDR2 (germline): MNHEY, SVGEGT.